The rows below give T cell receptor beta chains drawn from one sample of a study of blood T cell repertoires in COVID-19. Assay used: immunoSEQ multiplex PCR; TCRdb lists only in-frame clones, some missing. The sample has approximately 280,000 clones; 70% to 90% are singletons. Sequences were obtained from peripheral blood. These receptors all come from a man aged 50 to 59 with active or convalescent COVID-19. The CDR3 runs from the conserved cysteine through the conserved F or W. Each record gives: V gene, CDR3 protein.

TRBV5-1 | CASSMSPGTDTQYF
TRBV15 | CATGQGSFSEQYF
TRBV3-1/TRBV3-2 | CASSHQWGLSGNTIYF
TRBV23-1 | CASSQSVRLSSYEQYF
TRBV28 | CASSLDRGSSGYTF
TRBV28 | CASSLGSGYEGHEQFF
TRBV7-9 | CASSFGGSQPQHF
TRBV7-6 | CASSLAGGADNHEQFF
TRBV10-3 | CAISVTSGLDEQFF
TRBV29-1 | CSVSTGYQPQHF
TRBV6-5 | CASSWTRQDLRGYTF
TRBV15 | CATSRDRLAISYEQYF
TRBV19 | CASSIRSRTNEKLFF
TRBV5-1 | CASSSSGTSTDTQYF
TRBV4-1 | CASSQETSRIEETQYF
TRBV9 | CASSVRLGGEQYF
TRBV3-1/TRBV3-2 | CASSQVAREQYF
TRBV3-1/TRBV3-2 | CASSQVSETQYF
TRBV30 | CAWGPGLAGKSYEQYF
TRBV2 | CASIGDGQGAGGYTF
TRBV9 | CASSSQGAGTSRQFF
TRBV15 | CATSREGQGENIQYF
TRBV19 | CASSLLAGWANEQFF
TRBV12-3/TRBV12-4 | CASTGTGADTQYF
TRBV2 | CASSDANNQPQHF
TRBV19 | CASSIWESGKNEQFF
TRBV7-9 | CASSSQGNTEAFF
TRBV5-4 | CASSPGPGQGADSYNEQFF
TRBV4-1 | CASSQDDRSSYEQYF
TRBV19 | CASSLGQTEAFF
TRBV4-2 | CASSQPREGQETQYF
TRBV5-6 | CASSLAGGQGLNTQYF
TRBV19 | CASSRGPGNTIYF
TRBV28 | CASIRAQGAPGYTF
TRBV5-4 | CASSLPGAVEQFF
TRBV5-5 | CASSLGQGSTPEAFF
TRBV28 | CASSGQGYHYNSPLHF
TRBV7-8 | CASSSGALAVYTGELFF
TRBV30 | CALEQGAGGYTF
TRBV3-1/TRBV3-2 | CASSPVAGSYNEQFF
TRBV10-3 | CAISDSNYGYTF
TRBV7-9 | CASSPQETQYF
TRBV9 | CASSVLDSYEQFF
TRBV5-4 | CASSLRGSGGTGGDTQYF